The T cell receptor (beta chain) under discussion was sequenced for a study of CD4 T cells in relation to SARS-CoV-2 and coronaviruses. At the level of the study: ViraFEST: approximately 10-day antigen culture of PBMCs, then TCR beta CDR3 sequencing. No peptide or an HIV-1 Nef peptide pool served as negative control. Findings and limits, study-wide: Roughly 69% of donors had memory CD4+ clonotypes crossrecognizing SARS-CoV-2 and common cold coronavirus spike.

This clone was detected only a few times. Its antigen is unknown. Deletions cut 4 bases from V and 0 bases from J, with 9 bases between. Germline V lookup: CDR1 MNHEY, CDR2 SMNVEV (reference sequence). The CDR3 loop spans 14 amino acids. TCRdb's table, derived via immunoSEQ multiplex PCR, lists solely in-frame clones and lacks some. This sample has about 29,000 clones, with 76% found just once. Unexposed donor CD4+ T cells date from about 2010-2018, before the COVID-19 pandemic. After nine to ten days of culture, CD4+ T cells were isolated. This chain links TRBV27 with TRBJ1-1; D not resolved. The sequenced sample was CD4+ T cells from PBMCs, cultured in vitro. The TCR sequence derives from a human donor in good health. The CDR3 spells CASSSPPMNTEAFF. The CDR3 DNA follows: TGTGCCAGCAGTTCACCCCCCATGAACACTGAAGCTTTCTTT.